What follows are 4 T cell receptor beta chains derived from one specimen sequenced in a study of cytomegalovirus exposure and HLA in healthy donors. Both 60 Vbeta primers and 13 Jbeta primers went into the PCR. Clones were sequenced by immunoSEQ multiplex PCR, and TCRdb holds only the in-frame ones, with some missing. Of fewer than 250,000 clones in the sample, approximately 79% were seen once. The sequenced sample was PBMCs. These receptors were obtained from a male donor in good health and CMV-seronegative.

The chain uses TRBV7-8 and TRBJ2-1; 7 positions agree with TRBD1. The germline V gene has CDR1 SGHVS and CDR2 FQNEAQ. The trim removed 2 bases at V and 3 bases at J, leaving 7 bases unmatched. This CDR3 contains 16 residues. Here the CDR3 reads CASSLTPQGLYNEQFF. The CDR3 coding sequence is TGTGCCAGCAGCTTAACCCCACAGGGGCTCTACAATGAGCAGTTCTTC. Together with reference TRBV7-8 and TRBJ2-1, the CDR3 gives the full variable domain: GAGVSQSPRYKVAKRGQDVALRCDPISGHVSLFWYQQALGQGPEFLTYFQNEAQLDKSGLPSDRFFAERPEGSVSTLKIQRTQQEDSAVYLCASSLTPQGLYNEQFFGPGTRLTVL.

The chain joins TRBV7-9 to TRBJ2-5; 7 positions match TRBD2. Judging by the DNA end, TRBJ2-7 fits better; the J call may be wrong. Germline V gene sequence: CDR1 SEHNR, CDR2 FQNEAQ (reference sequence). The CDR3 runs to 16 residues. The CDR3 loop is CASSLAGGVYSYEQYF. CDR3 sequence (DNA): TGTGCCAGCAGCTTAGCGGGAGGGGTCTACTCCTACGAGCAGTACTTC.

The chain recombines TRBV7-8 with TRBJ1-6; TRBD1 matches at 8 bases. CDR1 is SGHVS, CDR2 FQNEAQ, per germline. V shed 5 bases and J 5 bases; nucleotides not matched to a gene: 8. The CDR3 is 16 residues long. The CDR3 is CASSASRTGNNSPLHF. The CDR3 nucleotides read TGTGCCAGCAGCGCCTCGAGGACAGGGAATAATTCACCCCTCCACTTT.

V and J are TRBV7-2 and TRBJ2-5; D remains ambiguous. The DNA matches TRBJ2-7 better at its end, which makes the J call doubtful. This CDR3 is 15 amino acids long. Germline CDR1 reads SGHTA; CDR2 reads FQGNSA. CDR3 protein: CASSPALGSHYEQYF. CDR3 nucleotide sequence: TGTGCCAGCAGTCCCGCGCTTGGCAGTCACTACGAGCAGTACTTC.